The 30 T cell receptor beta chains presented below share a single source sample, sequenced in a study of T-cell reconstitution after alpha-beta-depleted transplantation in children. This sample's TCRbeta library carried unique molecular identifier barcodes. TCRdb re-analysed the PCR reads in MiXCR, keeping a single row per CDR3 protein. The table has fewer than 700,000 distinct CDR3 sequences, approximately 22% seen once. The material sequenced was PBMCs, mostly from graft donor cells, taken 360 days after TCRalphabeta/CD19-depleted stem cell transplant. The receptor source for this set is a boy under two years old who had a stem cell transplant for acute myeloid leukemia, so the T cells may come from the graft donor.

This clonotype was seen repeatedly, ten times or more. The rearrangement uses TRBV3-1 and TRBJ2-5; a weak D match, TRBD2 (5 bases). This CDR3 is built from 14 residues. Germline lookup yields CDR1 LGHDT and CDR2 YNNKEL (reference sequence). V dropped 1 base and J dropped 2 bases, with 8 bases sitting between them. The CDR3 region is CASSQGRGQETQYF. CDR3 nucleotide sequence: TGTGCCAGCAGCCAAGGGCGCGGGCAAGAGACCCAGTACTTC.

This clonotype was counted only a few times. The CDR3 reads CASSRKTGLNEKLFF. The CDR3 DNA reads TGTGCCAGCAGCCGGAAGACAGGGCTCAATGAAAAACTGTTTTTT. The V gene is TRBV12-3 or TRBV12-4, the J gene TRBJ1-4; 7 nucleotides match TRBD1. The junction had 9 bases not matched to a gene; V was cut back by 6 bases and J by 5 bases. The CDR3 contains 15 residues.

The V and J genes are TRBV11-2 and TRBJ2-7; TRBD2 aligns across 12 bases. This CDR3 has 14 residues. J lost 6 bases, V lost 5 bases, and 5 bases had no gene match. Germline V lookup: CDR1 SGHAT, CDR2 FQNNGV. The CDR3 loop is CASSAGLAGSEQYV. Here the CDR3 DNA reads TGTGCCAGCAGCGCCGGACTAGCGGGGAGCGAGCAGTACGTC.

This chain links TRBV7-2 with TRBJ2-1; 9 nucleotides align to TRBD2. Looked up from germline, CDR1 is SGHTA and CDR2 is FQGNSA. With V trimmed by 1 base and J by 5 bases, 9 bases remained unmatched. The CDR3 length is 17 residues. CDR3 sequence (DNA): TGTGCCAGCAGCTTAGTTGGAGTGCGGGGGGGAAACAATGAGCAGTTCTTC. It specifies CASSLVGVRGGNNEQFF.

This chain joins TRBV7-2 and TRBJ2-5, with D possibly being TRBD1 (6 bases). V lost 5 bases and J lost 5, with 18 bases in between. The CDR3 sequence is 15 residues long. CDR1 SGHTA and CDR2 FQGNSA come from the germline V gene. This CDR3 reads CASSAVTGIRETQYF. The DNA of the CDR3 is TGTGCCAGCAGCGCAGTTACAGGGATTCGCGAGACCCAGTACTTC.

This sequence joins TRBV12-3 or TRBV12-4 and TRBJ1-5; 8 nucleotides align to TRBD1. This CDR3 has 13 residues. Trimming cost V 9 bases and J 6 bases; bases outside gene matches: 7. The CDR3 here is CASGQGAGQPQHF. CDR3 nucleotides: TGTGCCAGTGGCCAGGGGGCGGGTCAGCCCCAGCATTTT.

The chain recombines TRBV28 with TRBJ1-1; possibly TRBD1 for D (5 bases). This CDR3 spans 11 amino acids. Germline V gene data show CDR1 as MDHEN and CDR2 as SYDVKM. Trimming stripped 3 bases from V and 8 bases from J, with 7 bases between. The CDR3 loop reads CASSFDREAFF. CDR3 nucleotide sequence: TGTGCCAGCAGTTTCGACAGAGAAGCTTTCTTT. The full variable domain, in which reference TRBV28 and TRBJ1-1 provide the parts outside the CDR3, is DVKVTQSSRYLVKRTGEKVFLECVQDMDHENMFWYRQDPGLGLRLIYFSYDVKMKEKGDIPEGYSVSREKKERFSLILESASTNQTSMYLCASSFDREAFFGQGTRLTVV.

This clonotype was detected a few times. V gene TRBV6-5 combines with J gene TRBJ2-7; D assignment may be TRBD1 or TRBD2 (5 bases each). The CDR3 runs 14 residues. Germline CDR1 and CDR2: MNHEY and SVGAGI. Trimming took off 0 bases at V and 9 bases at J, with 15 bases between the two ends. CDR3 coding DNA: TGTGCCAGCAGTTACTCGTCCGATGGGACGGCGCAGTACGTC. This translates into CASSYSSDGTAQYV.

Only one count was recorded for this clonotype. The chain carries TRBV20-1 and TRBJ2-5; 11 bases agree with TRBD1. The CDR3 contains 12 residues. After removal of 5 bases from V and 6 bases from J, the junction contained 2 bases not matched to a gene. Per germline, CDR1 DFQATT and CDR2 SNEGSKA (reference sequence). The CDR3 bases are TGCAGTGCTTCGGACAGGGGGCAGACCCAGTACTTC. Residues: CSASDRGQTQYF.

The chain employs TRBV5-1 and TRBJ2-5, with 7 bases identical to TRBD2. After removal of 2 bases from V and 0 bases from J, the junction contained 10 bases not matched to a gene. CDR1 and CDR2 (germline): SGHRS, YFSETQ. CDR3 length: 17 residues. The CDR3 region has the DNA TGCGCCAGCAGCTTAGGGAGGGGCCTCGGGCACCAAGAGACCCAGTACTTC. Amino acids: CASSLGRGLGHQETQYF.

This clonotype was observed a few times. This chain connects TRBV9 to TRBJ2-1; TRBD2 matches 8 bases. This CDR3 spans 15 amino acids. V dropped 2 bases and J dropped 2; count of bases not matched to a gene: 3. Germline CDR1 reads SGDLS; CDR2 reads YYNGEE. The CDR3 loop is CASSVTGGPYNEQFF. The DNA of the CDR3 is TGTGCCAGCAGCGTGACGGGGGGGCCCTACAATGAGCAGTTCTTC.

V usage is TRBV27 and J usage is TRBJ2-7; D unclear. Germline V lookup: CDR1 MNHEY, CDR2 SMNVEV (reference sequence). This CDR3 region has 14 residues. Deletions cut 8 bases from V and 0 bases from J, with 14 bases between. The CDR3 coding sequence is TGTGCCAGCGGGAACAGCTTATCCTCCTACGAGCAGTACTTC. Encoded protein: CASGNSLSSYEQYF.

J is TRBJ2-5 and V is TRBV9; D is ambiguous. V shed 0 bases and J shed 0 bases, with 6 bases lying between them. CDR1 is SGDLS, CDR2 YYNGEE, per germline. CDR3 length equals 14 residues. The CDR3 is CASSVAANQETQYF. The CDR3 bases are TGTGCCAGCAGCGTAGCGGCAAACCAAGAGACCCAGTACTTC.

This clonotype was counted only a few times. This chain uses TRBV27 with TRBJ2-7; perhaps TRBD2 as D (6 bases). The CDR3 extends over 14 amino acids. Per the germline V gene, CDR1 is MNHEY and CDR2 is SMNVEV (reference sequence). V was clipped by 3 bases and J by 1 base, with 10 bases between them. CDR3 loop: CASSFAGTSYEQYF. In nucleotides, the CDR3 is TGTGCCAGCAGTTTCGCCGGGACTTCCTACGAGCAGTACTTC.

This clonotype has more than one count but fewer than ten. The V gene is TRBV4-3, the J gene TRBJ2-7, with 7 bases lining up with TRBD1. Per the germline V gene, CDR1 is LGHNA and CDR2 is YSLEER. CDR3 size: 15 residues. Trimming took 0 bases from V and 2 from J; bases not matched to a gene: 4. CDR3 protein: CASSQDRGGTYEQYF. The CDR3 nucleotides read TGCGCCAGCAGCCAAGATAGAGGGGGCACCTACGAGCAGTACTTC.

The rearrangement joins TRBV28 to TRBJ2-7; TRBD1 agrees at 8 bases. The J segment lost 5 bases and the V segment lost 6 bases, leaving 9 bases of the junction unmatched. The CDR3 is made up of 14 amino acids. Germline assignment: CDR1 MDHEN and CDR2 SYDVKM. The CDR3: CASSPAGQGDEQYV. The DNA of the CDR3 is TGTGCCAGCAGCCCCGCCGGACAGGGTGACGAGCAGTACGTC.

This clonotype was detected ten times or more. The chain couples TRBV29-1 to TRBJ2-7; the match to TRBD1 covers 8 bases. The germline V gene encodes CDR1 SQVTM and CDR2 ANQGSEA. The CDR3 is made up of 12 amino acids. CDR3: CGRWTGPCEQYF. Here the CDR3 DNA reads TGCGGGAGGTGGACAGGGCCGTGCGAGCAGTACTTC.

The chain recombines TRBV5-1 with TRBJ2-5; TRBD2 aligns across 14 bases. Trimming cost V 4 bases and J 2 bases; bases outside gene matches: 16. The CDR3 contains 20 residues. CDR1 and CDR2 (germline): SGHRS, YFSETQ. The CDR3 loop reads CASSEGLAGGSWDPQETQYF. The DNA of the CDR3 is TGCGCCAGCAGCGAAGGACTAGCGGGGGGATCTTGGGACCCACAAGAGACCCAGTACTTC.

In its sample, this clonotype was seen many times. The V gene is TRBV12-5, the J gene TRBJ2-5; perhaps D is TRBD1 or TRBD2 (5 bases each). This CDR3 comprises 11 residues. The germline V gene encodes CDR1 LGHNT and CDR2 FRNRAP. Trimming pared 5 bases from V and 7 bases from J, leaving 8 bases between. The CDR3 nucleotides read TGTGCTAGTGGTCGTGGGACGACCCAGTACTTC. Its protein is CASGRGTTQYF.

This clonotype has ten or more counts. V gene TRBV7-9 combines with J gene TRBJ1-2; D gene uncertain. This CDR3 region has 15 residues. Looked up from germline, CDR1 is SEHNR and CDR2 is FQNEAQ (reference sequence). V lost 4 bases and J lost 2, with 14 bases in between. CDR3 sequence reads: CASSSGGRLNYGYTF. The CDR3 bases are TGTGCCAGCAGCTCAGGTGGACGGCTGAACTATGGCTACACCTTC.

This rearrangement joins TRBV18 to TRBJ1-5, with TRBD1 matching 9 bases. Germline CDR1 reads KGHSH; CDR2 reads LQKENI. The CDR3 runs to 17 residues. V lost 3 bases, J lost 5 bases, and 11 bases stayed unmatched. The CDR3 coding sequence is TGTGCCAGCTCACCTTCACCTTCAAGGGACAGGGATCAGCCCCAGCATTTT. Residues: CASSPSPSRDRDQPQHF.

The chain recombines TRBV6-2 or TRBV6-3 with TRBJ2-1, with TRBD2 identical over 8 bases. The junction had 8 bases not matched to a gene; V was cut back by 4 bases and J by 3 bases. This CDR3 comprises 16 residues. CDR1 and CDR2 from the germline V gene are MNHEY and SVGEGT. Here the CDR3 DNA reads TGTGCCAGCAGTTTCCCCGCGCGGGGGGACTACAATGAGCAGTTCTTC. This gives the protein CASSFPARGDYNEQFF.

V gene TRBV5-6 combines with J gene TRBJ2-7; D possibly uses TRBD1 or TRBD2 (5 bases each). Germline loops: CDR1 SGHDT, CDR2 YYEEEE. The CDR3 sequence is 12 residues long. The V end was cut by 3 bases, the J end by 5 bases, with 9 bases between. This CDR3 is CASSWQGHEQYF. DNA of the CDR3: TGTGCCAGCAGCTGGCAGGGACACGAGCAGTACTTC.

The chain has TRBV18 and TRBJ1-3; D may be TRBD1 (5 bases). Trimming left V 3 bases short and J 2 bases short, with 11 bases between. The CDR3 has 15 residues. CDR1 KGHSH and CDR2 LQKENI come from the germline V gene. DNA for the CDR3: TGTGCCAGCTCACCCCAGGGAGCCCCTGGAAACACCATATATTTT. Its translation: CASSPQGAPGNTIYF.

This sequence joins TRBV5-1 and TRBJ1-1; no firm D call. The length of the CDR3 is 13 residues. The germline V and J ends were trimmed by 0 bases and 4 bases, with 7 bases remaining between them. CDR1 is SGHRS, CDR2 YFSETQ, per germline. In nucleotides, the CDR3 is TGCGCCAGCAGCTTGGTATTTAGCACTGAAGCTTTCTTT. The encoded protein is CASSLVFSTEAFF.

This chain connects TRBV12-3 or TRBV12-4 to TRBJ2-3; 8 nucleotides line up with TRBD2. CDR3 length: 15 residues. V lost 7 bases and J lost 0; bases outside the gene matches: 6. The CDR3 sequence: CASIRAGDSTDTQYF. The CDR3 DNA reads as TGTGCCAGCATTCGAGCGGGGGATAGCACAGATACGCAGTATTTT.

The V and J genes are TRBV4-2 and TRBJ1-1; D not certain. V gave up 1 base and J gave up 1 base, with 10 bases separating them. This CDR3 has 15 amino acids. CDR1 and CDR2 from the germline V gene are LGHNA and YNFKEQ. CDR3 nucleotide sequence: TGTGCCAGCAGCCAAGGTACAGATAGGAACACTGAAGCTTTCTTT. Translated: CASSQGTDRNTEAFF.

The chain couples TRBV4-3 to TRBJ2-7; D is possibly TRBD2 (7 bases). Germline lookup yields CDR1 LGHNA and CDR2 YSLEER. This CDR3 has 16 amino acids. V was pared by 0 bases and J by 3 bases, with 15 bases between. In nucleotides, the CDR3 is TGCGCCAGCAGCCAAGATGGGAGAGGGGGGGGCTACGAGCAGTACTTC. It specifies CASSQDGRGGGYEQYF.

The V and J genes are TRBV20-1 and TRBJ2-5; TRBD1 matches 9 bases. This CDR3 has 14 amino acids. Germline trimming cut 5 bases from V and 6 bases from J; bases unmatched to any gene: 10. The germline V gene encodes CDR1 DFQATT and CDR2 SNEGSKA (reference sequence). CDR3 residues: CSAGDREGVQTQYF. The CDR3 DNA sequence: TGCAGTGCTGGGGACAGGGAAGGAGTACAGACCCAGTACTTC.

The rearrangement uses TRBV10-2 and TRBJ2-5; 9 bases are shared with TRBD2. This CDR3 spans 15 amino acids. Trimming took 3 bases from V and 1 from J; bases not matched to a gene: 3. Germline values: CDR1 WSHSY, CDR2 SAAADI. The CDR3 spells CASSDARGGQETQYF. DNA of the CDR3: TGCGCCAGCAGTGATGCGCGGGGGGGCCAAGAGACCCAGTACTTC.